The source of this T cell receptor (beta chain) is a study of blood T cells in healthy people across ages. A word on this clonotype: Its antigen is unidentified.

Findings and limits, study-wide: What prevented conclusive comparison of naive and antigen-experienced cells was that PBMCs were unsorted.

Alongside a J-beta primer mix, a sample-barcoded 5' primer served in a second PCR lasting 7 to 11 cycles. Each cDNA molecule received a tag from a template-switch adaptor that had 12 random nucleotides. Using its own MiXCR run on the 5' RACE reads, TCRdb lists one record per CDR3 protein. The sample includes about 1.1 million distinct CDR3 sequences, roughly two fifths of them seen just once. After removal of 1 base from V and 1 base from J, the junction contained 9 bases not matched to a gene. From germline, CDR1 is SGHTA and CDR2 FQGNSA. CDR3 size: 18 residues. This sequence originates from a man aged 18 to 29 in good health. The material sequenced was blood. The chain carries TRBV7-2 and TRBJ1-2, with 10 bases matching TRBD1. The CDR3, as DNA: TGTGCCAGCAGCTTAGGTCGGGACAGGGGAGGTCGTAACTATGGCTACACCTTC. Encoded protein: CASSLGRDRGGRNYGYTF.